One and the same sample provided the 15 T cell receptor beta chains below, sequenced in a study. A single record per CDR3 protein comes from TCRdb applying MiXCR to the 5' RACE reads. The sample carries nearly 55,000 distinct CDR3 sequences, approximately 25% recorded once. The specimen was tumor-infiltrating naive CD4+ T cells sorted from the breast tumor. Subset in this sample: naive CD4+ T cells, CD4+CD45RA+CD25-. The receptors originated from a female donor with breast cancer.

This chain connects TRBV3-1 to TRBJ2-7, with 9 bases fitting TRBD2. The CDR3 has 19 residues. Unmatched junction bases numbered 17, after V lost 0 bases and J lost 5 bases. Germline CDR1 is LGHDT and CDR2 is YNNKEL (reference sequence). DNA of the CDR3: TGTGCCAGCAGCCAAGATCGTTTTAGCGGGAGTCTCTGGGGGGACGAGCAGTACTTC. It encodes CASSQDRFSGSLWGDEQYF.

This clonotype was seen more than once but under ten times. J is TRBJ1-4 and V is TRBV7-7; no reliable D call. The V gene's germline CDR1 is SSHAT and CDR2 FNYEAQ (reference sequence). Trimming pared 11 bases from V and 0 bases from J, leaving 13 bases between. This CDR3 contains 14 residues. The DNA for the CDR3 is TGTGCCTCGAGTCCGTTGCCAACTAATGAAAAACTGTTTTTT. It translates to CASSPLPTNEKLFF.

The chain links TRBV28 to TRBJ1-2; TRBD1 might be the D (6 bases). The CDR3 extends over 13 amino acids. Germline loops: CDR1 MDHEN, CDR2 SYDVKM. V lost 5 bases and J 8 bases, leaving 15 bases between the germline ends. The CDR3 sequence is CASSGLGGLGYTF. The CDR3 nucleotides are TGTGCCAGCAGTGGGTTAGGGGGTTTAGGCTACACCTTC.

This clonotype was counted a few times. The chain recombines TRBV7-2 with TRBJ1-1, with D perhaps matching TRBD1 (6 bases). Germline CDR1 SGHTA, CDR2 FQGNSA. The CDR3 is made up of 14 amino acids. Trimming took 1 base from V and 11 from J, leaving 17 bases between them. As DNA, the CDR3 is TGTGCCAGCAGCTTAGATTACCAGGGGAGAGAGGCTTTCTTT. Its protein product is CASSLDYQGREAFF.

This clonotype was picked up a small number of times. This chain uses TRBV12-3 or TRBV12-4 with TRBJ2-2; D may be TRBD1 (7 bases). The germline V and J ends were trimmed by 3 bases and 4 bases, with 15 bases remaining between them. There are 16 residues in the CDR3. The CDR3 coding sequence is TGTGCCAGCAGTTTGAGGCGTCAGGGGGGCACCGGGGAGCTGTTTTTT. Protein product: CASSLRRQGGTGELFF.

The chain uses TRBV4-2 and TRBJ2-5; 10 bases match TRBD2. The CDR3 runs to 15 residues. The V segment lost 2 bases and the J segment 7 bases; nucleotides outside the gene matches: 7. Germline V gene sequence: CDR1 LGHNA, CDR2 YNFKEQ. The CDR3 spells CASSQKILAGGTQYF. In DNA, the CDR3 is TGTGCCAGCAGCCAAAAGATCTTAGCGGGAGGGACCCAGTACTTC.

As to this clonotype: Likely a read error: the CDR3 ends without its conserved phenylalanine or tryptophan. The genes are TRBV4-1 and TRBJ2-1; D possibly corresponds to TRBD2 (6 bases). The V end lost 0 bases, the J end lost 2 bases, and 17 bases lay between the germline ends. The CDR3 covers 18 residues. Germline V gene data show CDR1 as MGHRA and CDR2 as YSYEKL. CDR3 residues: CASSQDLLRLATYNEQFY. The CDR3 bases are TGCGCCAGCAGCCAAGATCTACTACGGCTAGCGACCTACAATGAGCAGTTCTAC.

There are many counts of this clonotype. The chain combines TRBV20-1 with TRBJ2-4, with D perhaps TRBD1 (5 bases). Trimming removed 1 base at V and 0 bases at J, with 13 bases between. CDR3 size: 16 residues. Germline CDR1 reads DFQATT; CDR2 reads SNEGSKA (reference sequence). The CDR3 DNA reads TGCAGTGCTAGAGCTCAGGGTGTCATAGCCAAAAACATTCAGTACTTC. Its translation is CSARAQGVIAKNIQYF.

This clonotype turned up a few times. A much larger clone is a single base away; this may be a read error. V gene TRBV6-4 combines with J gene TRBJ2-5, with D possibly being TRBD1 or TRBD2 (5 bases each). In germline, CDR1 is MRHNA, CDR2 SNTAGT. V was pared by 10 bases and J by 5 bases, with 29 bases between. The CDR3 length is 17 residues. CDR3 in amino acids: CATRGGKERDELETQYF. The CDR3, as DNA: TGTGCCACCCGGGGCGGCAAAGAACGAGACGAGCTGGAGACCCAGTACTTC.

The DNA for the CDR3 is TGCGCCAGCAGCTTCCACAGGGGGCAGGACGAGCAGTACTTC. Translation gives CASSFHRGQDEQYF. This rearrangement joins TRBV5-1 to TRBJ2-7; 9 bases fit TRBD1. The CDR3 length is 14 residues. The germline V gene has CDR1 SGHRS and CDR2 YFSETQ. The V segment lost 2 bases and the J segment 5 bases; nucleotides outside the gene matches: 5.

This clonotype was seen more than once but under ten times. This chain links TRBV28 with TRBJ2-7; TRBD1 or TRBD2 may be the D gene (6 bases each). The CDR3 covers 16 residues. Germline-derived CDR1 and CDR2 are MDHEN and SYDVKM. V was pared by 4 bases and J by 0 bases, with 16 bases between. CDR3 sequence reads: CASSYAFGGHSYEQYF. In nucleotides, the CDR3 is TGTGCCAGCAGTTATGCTTTCGGGGGCCACTCCTACGAGCAGTACTTC.

Only a few counts were recorded for this clonotype. The rearrangement uses TRBV20-1 and TRBJ2-7; TRBD2 matches at 11 bases. V shed 4 bases, J shed 2 bases, and the junction held 1 base outside the gene matches. The CDR3 length is 13 residues. Germline V gene lookup returns CDR1 DFQATT and CDR2 SNEGSKA (reference sequence). CDR3 sequence (DNA): TGCAGTGCTATACTAGCGGGAGCCTACGAGCAGTACTTC. Amino acid sequence: CSAILAGAYEQYF.

The chain uses TRBV7-3 and TRBJ2-2, with D perhaps TRBD1 or TRBD2 (5 bases each). The germline V and J ends were trimmed by 2 bases and 10 bases, with 14 bases remaining between them. Germline loops: CDR1 SGHTA, CDR2 FQGTGA. This CDR3 comprises 14 residues. CDR3 sequence (DNA): TGTGCCAGCAGCTTAGGGACGAACACCAAGGAGCTGTTTTTT. This codes for CASSLGTNTKELFF.

In this sample, this clonotype turned up many times. This rearrangement joins TRBV20-1 to TRBJ1-5; D possibly corresponds to TRBD1 (5 bases). CDR1 is DFQATT and CDR2 is SNEGSKA in the germline V gene (reference sequence). The CDR3 length is 12 residues. The V end lost 1 base, the J end lost 5 bases, and 6 bases lay between the germline ends. CDR3 region: CSARAGDQPQHF. In DNA form, the CDR3 reads TGCAGTGCTAGAGCGGGGGATCAGCCCCAGCATTTT.

The chain carries TRBV5-1 and TRBJ2-2, with D unresolved. The CDR3 length is 16 residues. The V gene lost 5 bases and the J gene lost 0 bases, with 14 bases spanning the gap. CDR1 and CDR2 from the germline V gene are SGHRS and YFSETQ. In DNA form, the CDR3 reads TGCGCCAGCAGATACAATCCCGGGCCGAACACCGGGGAGCTGTTTTTT. Amino acid sequence: CASRYNPGPNTGELFF. Full variable domain (rest looked up from reference TRBV5-1 and TRBJ2-2): KAGVTQTPRYLIKTRGQQVTLSCSPISGHRSVSWYQQTPGQGLQFLFEYFSETQRNKGNFPGRFSGRQFSNSRSEMNVSTLELGDSALYLCASRYNPGPNTGELFFGEGSRLTVL.